The following is a TCR beta chain sequence with its context. The method was immunoSEQ multiplex PCR; TCRdb's version includes in-frame clones alone and lacks a portion of them. The sample shows around 85,000 clones, roughly 94% of them seen only once. The sample belongs to a study of technical replicates of blood from a few donors. Trimming pared 0 bases from V and 2 bases from J, leaving 14 bases between. Germline values: CDR1 SGHKS, CDR2 YYEKEE (reference sequence). This CDR3 has 16 residues. Sequencing was carried out using T cells isolated from PBMCs. The sequence was obtained from a human donor in good health. V gene TRBV5-5 combines with J gene TRBJ2-5; D perhaps matches TRBD2 (5 bases). CDR3 nucleotides: TGTGCCAGCAGCTTGGACCGGGATGTTCGGCAAGAGACCCAGTACTTC. Its translation is CASSLDRDVRQETQYF.